The sequence of this T cell receptor (beta chain) was determined in a study of cytomegalovirus exposure and HLA in healthy donors. General study findings and limits: Cytomegalovirus association was listed for about 180 TCR beta chains. Most TCR sequences were seen very rarely across donors, but some public TCRs occurred in many.

Data came from immunoSEQ multiplex PCR; TCRdb stores just in-frame clones and leaves some out. The data show about 49,000 clones, almost 95% seen once. With regard to this clone: Its matching antigen is unknown.

Germline CDR1 LNHDA, CDR2 SQIVND (reference sequence). This CDR3 is built from 14 residues. The V end lost 1 base, the J end lost 6 bases, and 10 bases lay between the germline ends. This TCR derives from a man between 18 and 35 years old in good health and CMV-seronegative. The chain combines TRBV19 with TRBJ2-1, with D possibly TRBD2 on 5 matching bases. The sample comprised PBMCs. The CDR3 coding sequence is TGTGCCAGTAGTATAGGGAGGCTCGGCAATGAGCAGTTCTTC. Protein: CASSIGRLGNEQFF.